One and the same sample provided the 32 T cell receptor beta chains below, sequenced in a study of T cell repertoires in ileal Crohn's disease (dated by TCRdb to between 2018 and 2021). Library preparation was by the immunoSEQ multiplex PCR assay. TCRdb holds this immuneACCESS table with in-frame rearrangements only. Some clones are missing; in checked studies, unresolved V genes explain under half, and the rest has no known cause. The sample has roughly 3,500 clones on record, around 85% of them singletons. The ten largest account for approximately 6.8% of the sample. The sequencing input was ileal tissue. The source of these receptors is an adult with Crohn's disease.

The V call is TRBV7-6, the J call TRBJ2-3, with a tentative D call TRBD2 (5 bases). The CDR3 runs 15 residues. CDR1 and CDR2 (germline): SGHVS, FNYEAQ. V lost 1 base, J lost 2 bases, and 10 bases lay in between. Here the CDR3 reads CASSLVSGLTDTQYF. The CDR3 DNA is TGTGCCAGCAGCTTAGTTTCCGGACTCACAGATACGCAGTATTTT.

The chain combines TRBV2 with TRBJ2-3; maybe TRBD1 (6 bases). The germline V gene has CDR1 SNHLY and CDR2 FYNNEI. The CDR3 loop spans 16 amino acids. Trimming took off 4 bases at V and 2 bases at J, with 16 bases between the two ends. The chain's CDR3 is CASSVGRGVYTDTQYF. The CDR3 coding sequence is TGTGCCAGCAGTGTGGGCAGGGGAGTCTACACAGATACGCAGTATTTT.

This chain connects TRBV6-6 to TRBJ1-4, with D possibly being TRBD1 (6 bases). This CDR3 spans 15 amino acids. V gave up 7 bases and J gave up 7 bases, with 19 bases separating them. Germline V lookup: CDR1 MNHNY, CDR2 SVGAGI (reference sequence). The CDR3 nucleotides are TGTGCCAGCAATTTACGAGGGGGGGCAGGTGAAAAACTGTTTTTT. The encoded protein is CASNLRGGAGEKLFF.

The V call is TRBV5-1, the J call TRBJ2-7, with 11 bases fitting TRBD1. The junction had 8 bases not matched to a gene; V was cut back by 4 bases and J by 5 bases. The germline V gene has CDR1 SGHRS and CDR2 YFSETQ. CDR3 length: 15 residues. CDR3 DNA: TGCGCCAGCAGCCATTCCGGGACAGGGGGAGACGAGCAGTACTTC. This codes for CASSHSGTGGDEQYF.

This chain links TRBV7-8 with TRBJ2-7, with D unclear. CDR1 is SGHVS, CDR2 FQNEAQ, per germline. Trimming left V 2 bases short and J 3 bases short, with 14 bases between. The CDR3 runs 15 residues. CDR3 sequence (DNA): TGTGCCAGCAGCTTATTGTCCGGGTCCCACTACGAGCAGTACTTC. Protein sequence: CASSLLSGSHYEQYF.

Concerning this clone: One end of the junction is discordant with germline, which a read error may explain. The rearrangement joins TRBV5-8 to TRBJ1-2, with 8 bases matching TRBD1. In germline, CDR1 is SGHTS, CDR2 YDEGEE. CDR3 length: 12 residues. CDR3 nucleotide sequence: TGTGCCAGCAGCTTGGTTCAGGGGGCGGGCTGGTTC. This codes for CASSLVQGAGWF. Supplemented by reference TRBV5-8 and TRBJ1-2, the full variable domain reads EAGVTQSPTHLIKTRGQQATLRCSPISGHTSVYWYQQALGLGLQFLLWYDEGEERNRGNFPPRFSGRQFPNYSSELNVNALELEDSALYLCASSLVQGAGWFGSGTRLTVV.

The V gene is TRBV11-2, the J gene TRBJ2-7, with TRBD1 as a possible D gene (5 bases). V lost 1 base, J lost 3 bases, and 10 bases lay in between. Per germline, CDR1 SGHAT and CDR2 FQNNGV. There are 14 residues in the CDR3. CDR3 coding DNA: TGTGCCAGCAGCTTAGGACAGCCATTCTACGAGCAGTACTTC. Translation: CASSLGQPFYEQYF. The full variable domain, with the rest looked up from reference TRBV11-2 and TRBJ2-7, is EAGVAQSPRYKIIEKRQSVAFWCNPISGHATLYWYQQILGQGPKLLIQFQNNGVVDDSQLPKDRFSAERLKGVDSTLKIQPAKLEDSAVYLCASSLGQPFYEQYFGPGTRLTVT.

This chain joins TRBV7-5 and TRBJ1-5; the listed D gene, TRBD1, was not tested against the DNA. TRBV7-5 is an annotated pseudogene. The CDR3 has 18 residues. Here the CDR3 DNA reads TGTGTCAGAAGCTCCCGGGACAGGGGGGAGAGGAGCAATCAGCCCCAGCATTTT. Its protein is CVRSSRDRGERSNQPQHF.

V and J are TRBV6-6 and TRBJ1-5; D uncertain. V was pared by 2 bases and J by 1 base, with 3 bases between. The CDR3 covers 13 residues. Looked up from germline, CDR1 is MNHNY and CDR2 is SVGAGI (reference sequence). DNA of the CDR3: TGTGCCAGCAGTTACCAAAGCAATCAGCCCCAGCATTTT. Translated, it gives CASSYQSNQPQHF.

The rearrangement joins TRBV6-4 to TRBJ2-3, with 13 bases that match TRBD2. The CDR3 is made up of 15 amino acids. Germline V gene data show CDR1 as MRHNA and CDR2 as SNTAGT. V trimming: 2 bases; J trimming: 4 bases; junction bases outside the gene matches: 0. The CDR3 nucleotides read TGTGCCAGCAGTGACACTAGCGGGGGGGCAGATACGCAGTATTTT. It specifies CASSDTSGGADTQYF.

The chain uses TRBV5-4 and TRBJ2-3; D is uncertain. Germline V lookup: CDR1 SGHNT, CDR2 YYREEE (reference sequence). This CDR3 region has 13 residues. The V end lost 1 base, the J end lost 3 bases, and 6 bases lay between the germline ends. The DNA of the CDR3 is TGTGCCAGCAGCTTGTCCAGGACAGATACGCAGTATTTT. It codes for CASSLSRTDTQYF. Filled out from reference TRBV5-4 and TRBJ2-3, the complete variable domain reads ETGVTQSPTHLIKTRGQQVTLRCSSQSGHNTVSWYQQALGQGPQFIFQYYREEENGRGNFPPRFSGLQFPNYSSELNVNALELDDSALYLCASSLSRTDTQYFGPGTRLTVL.

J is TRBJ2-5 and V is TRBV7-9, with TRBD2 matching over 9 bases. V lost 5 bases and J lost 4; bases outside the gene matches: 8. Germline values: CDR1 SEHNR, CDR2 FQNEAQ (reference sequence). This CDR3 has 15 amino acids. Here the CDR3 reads CASSNPSGVGETQYF. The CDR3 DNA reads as TGTGCCAGCAGCAACCCTAGCGGGGTTGGAGAGACCCAGTACTTC.

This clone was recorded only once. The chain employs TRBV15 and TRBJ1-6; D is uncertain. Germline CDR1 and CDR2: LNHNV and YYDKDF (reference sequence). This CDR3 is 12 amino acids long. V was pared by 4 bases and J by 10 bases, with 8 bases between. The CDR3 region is CATSIEKSPLHF. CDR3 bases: TGTGCCACCAGCATCGAGAAATCACCCCTCCACTTT.

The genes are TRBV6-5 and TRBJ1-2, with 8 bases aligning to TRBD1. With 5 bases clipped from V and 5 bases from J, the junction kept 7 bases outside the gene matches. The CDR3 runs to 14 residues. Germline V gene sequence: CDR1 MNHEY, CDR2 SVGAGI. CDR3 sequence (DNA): TGTGCCAGCAGTGCCAGGACAGGGTCTTATGGCTACACCTTC. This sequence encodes CASSARTGSYGYTF.

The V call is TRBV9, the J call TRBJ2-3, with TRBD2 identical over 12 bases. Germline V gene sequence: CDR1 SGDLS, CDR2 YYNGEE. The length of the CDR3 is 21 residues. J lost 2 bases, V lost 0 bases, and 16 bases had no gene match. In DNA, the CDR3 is TGTGCCAGCAGCGTAGGATCGCTAGGGGGACTAGCGGGCATACACACAGATACGCAGTATTTT. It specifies CASSVGSLGGLAGIHTDTQYF.

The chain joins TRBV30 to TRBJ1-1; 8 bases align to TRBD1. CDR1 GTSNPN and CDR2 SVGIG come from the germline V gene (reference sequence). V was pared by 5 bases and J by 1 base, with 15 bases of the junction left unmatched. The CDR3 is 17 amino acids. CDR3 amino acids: CAWDGDSAGGGNTEAFF. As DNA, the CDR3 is TGTGCCTGGGACGGCGATTCGGCAGGGGGCGGGAACACTGAAGCTTTCTTT.

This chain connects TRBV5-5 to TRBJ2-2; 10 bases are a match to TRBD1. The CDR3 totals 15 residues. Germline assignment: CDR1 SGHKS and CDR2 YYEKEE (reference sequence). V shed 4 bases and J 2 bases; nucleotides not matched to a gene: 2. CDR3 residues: CASSPTGGNTGELFF. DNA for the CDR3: TGTGCCAGCAGCCCGACAGGGGGCAACACCGGGGAGCTGTTTTTT.

The CDR3 is CASSLTRDRRPTGELFF. The CDR3 DNA reads as TGTGCCAGCTCACTAACCCGGGACAGACGCCCCACCGGGGAGCTGTTTTTT. V is TRBV18 and J is TRBJ2-2; 7 nucleotides align to TRBD1. CDR3 length: 17 residues. The germline CDR1 and CDR2 sequences are KGHSH and LQKENI. The V and J ends lost 4 bases and 4 bases, in that order; junction bases with no gene match: 12.

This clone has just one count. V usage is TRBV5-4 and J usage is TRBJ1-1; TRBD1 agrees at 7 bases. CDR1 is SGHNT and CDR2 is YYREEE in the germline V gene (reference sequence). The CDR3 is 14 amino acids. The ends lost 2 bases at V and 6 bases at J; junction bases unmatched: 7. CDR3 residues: CASSFSTGAPEAFF. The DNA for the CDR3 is TGTGCCAGCAGCTTCTCTACAGGGGCGCCTGAAGCTTTCTTT.

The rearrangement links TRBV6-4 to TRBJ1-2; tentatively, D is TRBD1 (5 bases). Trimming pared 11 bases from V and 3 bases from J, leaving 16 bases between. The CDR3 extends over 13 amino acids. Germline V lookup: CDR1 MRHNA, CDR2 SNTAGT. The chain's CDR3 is CAYVSDRHYGYTF. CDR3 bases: TGTGCCTACGTGTCTGACAGACACTATGGCTACACCTTC.

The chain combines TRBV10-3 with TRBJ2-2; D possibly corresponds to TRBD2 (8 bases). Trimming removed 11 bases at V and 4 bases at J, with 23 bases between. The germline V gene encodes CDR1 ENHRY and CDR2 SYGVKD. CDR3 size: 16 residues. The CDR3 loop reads CASRGMRGASTGELFF. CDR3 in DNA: TGTGCCTCCAGGGGGATGCGGGGGGCTAGCACCGGGGAGCTGTTTTTT.

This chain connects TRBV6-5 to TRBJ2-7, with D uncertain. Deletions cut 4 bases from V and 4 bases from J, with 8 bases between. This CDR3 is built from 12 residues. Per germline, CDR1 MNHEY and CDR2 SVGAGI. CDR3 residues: CASSSVGYEQYF. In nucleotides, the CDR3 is TGTGCCAGCAGTTCCGTCGGTTACGAGCAGTACTTC.

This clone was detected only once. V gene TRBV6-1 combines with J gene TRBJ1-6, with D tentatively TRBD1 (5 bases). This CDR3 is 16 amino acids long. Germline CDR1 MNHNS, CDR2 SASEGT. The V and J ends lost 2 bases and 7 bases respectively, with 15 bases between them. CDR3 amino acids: CASSESIGAANSPLHF. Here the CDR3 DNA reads TGTGCCAGCAGTGAAAGTATTGGGGCGGCGAATTCACCCCTCCACTTT.

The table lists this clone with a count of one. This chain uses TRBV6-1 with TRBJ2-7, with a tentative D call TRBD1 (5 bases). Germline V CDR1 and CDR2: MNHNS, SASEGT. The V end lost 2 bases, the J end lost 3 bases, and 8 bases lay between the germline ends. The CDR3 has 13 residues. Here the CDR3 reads CASSERGVYEQYF. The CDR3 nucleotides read TGTGCCAGCAGTGAAAGGGGCGTCTACGAGCAGTACTTC.

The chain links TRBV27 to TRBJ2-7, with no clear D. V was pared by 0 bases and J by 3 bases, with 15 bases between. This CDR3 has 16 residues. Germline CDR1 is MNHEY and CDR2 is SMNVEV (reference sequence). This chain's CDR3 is CASSLSAPSTYYEQYF. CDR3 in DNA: TGTGCCAGCAGTTTATCGGCCCCCTCCACATACTACGAGCAGTACTTC.

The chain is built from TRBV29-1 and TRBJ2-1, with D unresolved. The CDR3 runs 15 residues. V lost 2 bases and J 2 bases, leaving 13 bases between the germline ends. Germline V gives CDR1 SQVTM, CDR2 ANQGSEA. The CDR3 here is CSVEIIRSPYNEQFF. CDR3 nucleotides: TGCAGCGTTGAAATTATTCGGAGTCCCTACAATGAGCAGTTCTTC.

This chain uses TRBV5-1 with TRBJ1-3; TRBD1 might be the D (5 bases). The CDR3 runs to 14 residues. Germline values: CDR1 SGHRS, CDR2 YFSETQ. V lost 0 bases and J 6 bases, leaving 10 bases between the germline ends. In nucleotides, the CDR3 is TGCGCCAGCAGCTTGGGGGGCAGGGAAAACACCATATATTTT. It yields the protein CASSLGGRENTIYF.

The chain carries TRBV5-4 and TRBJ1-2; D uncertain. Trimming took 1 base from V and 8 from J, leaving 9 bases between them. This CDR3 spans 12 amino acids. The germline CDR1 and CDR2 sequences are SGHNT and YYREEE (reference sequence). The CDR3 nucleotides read TGTGCCAGCAGCTTGAATGGGAGGGGCTACACCTTC. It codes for CASSLNGRGYTF.

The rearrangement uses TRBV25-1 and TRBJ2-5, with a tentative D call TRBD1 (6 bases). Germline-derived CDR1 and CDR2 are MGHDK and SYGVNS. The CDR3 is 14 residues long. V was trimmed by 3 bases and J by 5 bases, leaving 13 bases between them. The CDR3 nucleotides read TGTGCCAGCAGTGATTCGACAGGTGGGGAGACCCAGTACTTC. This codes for CASSDSTGGETQYF.

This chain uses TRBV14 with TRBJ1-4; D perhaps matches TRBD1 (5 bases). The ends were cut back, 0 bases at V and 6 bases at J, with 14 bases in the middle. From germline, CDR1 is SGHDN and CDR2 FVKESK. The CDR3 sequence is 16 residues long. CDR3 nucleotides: TGTGCCAGCAGCCAAGAAGTAAACAGGAGGGATGAAAAACTGTTTTTT. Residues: CASSQEVNRRDEKLFF.

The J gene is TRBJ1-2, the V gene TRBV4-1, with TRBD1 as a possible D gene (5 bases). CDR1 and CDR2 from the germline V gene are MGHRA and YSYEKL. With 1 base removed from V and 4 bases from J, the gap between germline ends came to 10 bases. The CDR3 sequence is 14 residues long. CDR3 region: CASSQAWGVYGYTF. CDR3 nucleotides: TGCGCCAGCAGCCAAGCCTGGGGGGTCTATGGCTACACCTTC.

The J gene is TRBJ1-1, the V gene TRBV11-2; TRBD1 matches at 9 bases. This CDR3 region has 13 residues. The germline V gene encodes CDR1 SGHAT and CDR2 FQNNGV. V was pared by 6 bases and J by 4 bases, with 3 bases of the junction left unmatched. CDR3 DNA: TGTGCCAGCAGGCCGACAGGGGGCACTGAAGCTTTCTTT. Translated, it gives CASRPTGGTEAFF.